The 2 T cell receptor beta chains below all came from one sample that was sequenced in a study of shared clonotypes between healthy human individuals. Sequenced by immunoSEQ multiplex PCR; TCRdb stores in-frame clones only, minus some. The table shows approximately 1,000,000 clones, with approximately 77% occurring only once. The sample taken for sequencing was memory CD4+ T cells from PBMCs. The subset denotes: CD45RA-negative fraction. These receptors came from a man in his late teens or twenties in good health. Some clones in this sample may be carry-over from other donors' samples.

This chain joins TRBV5-5 and TRBJ2-5, with D maybe TRBD1 (5 bases). There are 14 residues in the CDR3. V was clipped by 2 bases and J by 5 bases, with 13 bases between them. Germline CDR1 reads SGHKS; CDR2 reads YYEKEE (reference sequence). CDR3 sequence (DNA): TGTGCCAGCAGCTTACCCAGCAGGGCCGAGACCCAGTACTTC. Translation gives CASSLPSRAETQYF.

This chain uses TRBV19 with TRBJ2-1, with 8 positions matching TRBD2. This CDR3 has 18 amino acids. From germline, CDR1 is LNHDA and CDR2 SQIVND (reference sequence). Trimming removed 5 bases from V and 4 bases from J; junction bases left unmatched: 16. The CDR3 coding sequence is TGTGCCAGTAGTCGGAGGGGATGGTCGGGAGGGCCTTACAATGAGCAGTTCTTC. Its translation is CASSRRGWSGGPYNEQFF.